What follows are 10 T cell receptor beta chains derived from one specimen sequenced in a study of T cells after yellow fever vaccination. TCRdb re-called the 5' RACE reads through MiXCR, storing one row per CDR3 protein. The table records over 300,000 distinct CDR3 sequences, roughly 4% of them present only once. Sample: PBMCs, taken on the day of the yellow fever booster vaccination. The receptor source for this set is a man younger than 35 who received the YFV17D yellow fever vaccine.

This clonotype has at least ten counts. The gene calls are TRBV29-1 and TRBJ1-1; TRBD1 agrees at 10 bases. The V gene's germline CDR1 is SQVTM and CDR2 ANQGSEA. The junction had 3 bases not matched to a gene; V was cut back by 7 bases and J by 7 bases. The CDR3 length is 11 residues. CDR3 coding DNA: TGCAGCGGGACAGGGGGTGGTGAAGCTTTCTTT. The encoded protein is CSGTGGGEAFF.

In this sample, this clonotype turned up a few times. J is TRBJ2-3 and V is TRBV2; D is unclear. CDR1 is SNHLY, CDR2 FYNNEI, per germline. CDR3 size: 13 residues. V was shortened by 7 bases and J by 4 bases, with 12 bases between the two germline ends. The CDR3 here is CASTRSVADTQYF. The CDR3, as DNA: TGTGCCAGCACTCGCTCGGTCGCAGATACGCAGTATTTT.

V is TRBV21-1 and J is TRBJ2-4. TRBV21-1 is recorded as a pseudogene. The CDR3 loop spans 14 amino acids. The CDR3: CASSKGPRTRIQYF. For the CDR3, the DNA is TGTGCCAGCAGCAAAGGGCCCAGGACCCGCATTCAGTACTTC.

In this sample, this clonotype turned up a few times. The chain is built from TRBV7-9 and TRBJ1-2; possibly TRBD1 for D (5 bases). CDR1 and CDR2 (germline): SEHNR, FQNEAQ (reference sequence). CDR3 length: 14 amino acids. V lost 2 bases to trimming and J lost 8 bases, with 15 bases between them. CDR3 sequence: CASSLYGTDLGYTF. The CDR3 nucleotides read TGTGCCAGCAGCTTATATGGGACGGATCTCGGCTACACCTTC.

In its sample, this clonotype was seen a few times. J is TRBJ2-1 and V is TRBV7-9, with unresolved D. Germline V lookup: CDR1 SEHNR, CDR2 FQNEAQ (reference sequence). CDR3 length equals 16 residues. The ends were cut back, 3 bases at V and 5 bases at J, with 17 bases in the middle. In DNA, the CDR3 is TGTGCCAGCAGCTTCAGCCTATATGGGCCCGACAATGAGCAGTTCTTC. It encodes CASSFSLYGPDNEQFF.

This clonotype has ten or more counts. The V gene is TRBV12-3 or TRBV12-4, the J gene TRBJ1-3, with a tentative D call TRBD1 (6 bases). The length of the CDR3 is 17 residues. Trimming left V 5 bases short and J 0 bases short, with 17 bases between. This CDR3 is CASSLLTGYSSGNTIYF. As DNA, the CDR3 is TGTGCCAGCAGTCTGTTGACAGGCTACAGCTCTGGAAACACCATATATTTT.

The chain recombines TRBV20-1 with TRBJ2-5, with 8 nucleotides matching TRBD1. Unmatched junction bases numbered 9, after V lost 5 bases and J lost 4 bases. Germline V gene data show CDR1 as DFQATT and CDR2 as SNEGSKA (reference sequence). This CDR3 is built from 14 residues. Here the CDR3 reads CSAAPTGELETQYF. CDR3 bases: TGCAGTGCTGCCCCGACAGGGGAACTAGAGACCCAGTACTTC.

At least ten counts were recorded for this clonotype. The chain carries TRBV7-2 and TRBJ1-5, with TRBD1 matching over 8 bases. Germline CDR1 reads SGHTA; CDR2 reads FQGNSA. The CDR3 length is 12 residues. The V segment lost 7 bases and the J segment 8 bases; nucleotides outside the gene matches: 4. As DNA, the CDR3 is TGTGCCAGCACAACGACAGGGGAGCCCCAGCATTTT. This encodes CASTTTGEPQHF.

There are many counts of this clonotype. This sequence joins TRBV7-2 and TRBJ2-7; TRBD1 matches at 8 bases. The ends lost 5 bases at V and 6 bases at J; junction bases unmatched: 9. The germline gives CDR1 SGHTA, CDR2 FQGNSA. CDR3 length equals 14 residues. The CDR3 DNA is TGTGCCAGCAGCCCTGGACAGGGCCAAGGCGAGCAGTACGTC. The encoded protein is CASSPGQGQGEQYV.

The table lists this clonotype with a few counts. The chain combines TRBV6-2 or TRBV6-3 with TRBJ2-7; TRBD1 matches 7 bases. In germline, CDR1 is MNHEY, CDR2 SVGEGT. Trimming took 4 bases from V and 2 from J; bases not matched to a gene: 5. The CDR3 is 14 residues long. The CDR3 loop reads CASSSTGQAYEQYF. CDR3 sequence (DNA): TGTGCCAGCAGTTCGACCGGACAGGCCTACGAGCAGTACTTC.